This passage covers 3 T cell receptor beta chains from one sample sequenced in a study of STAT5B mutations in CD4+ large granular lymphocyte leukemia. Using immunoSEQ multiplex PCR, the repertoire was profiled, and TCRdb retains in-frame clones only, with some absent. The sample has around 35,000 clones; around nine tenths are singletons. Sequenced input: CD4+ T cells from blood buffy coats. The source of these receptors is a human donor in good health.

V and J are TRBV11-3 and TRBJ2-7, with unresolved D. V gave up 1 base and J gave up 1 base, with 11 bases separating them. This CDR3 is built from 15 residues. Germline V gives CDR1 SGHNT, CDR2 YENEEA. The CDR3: CASSLGGLGSYEQYF. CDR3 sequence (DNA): TGTGCCAGCAGCTTAGGGGGATTGGGTTCCTACGAGCAGTACTTC.

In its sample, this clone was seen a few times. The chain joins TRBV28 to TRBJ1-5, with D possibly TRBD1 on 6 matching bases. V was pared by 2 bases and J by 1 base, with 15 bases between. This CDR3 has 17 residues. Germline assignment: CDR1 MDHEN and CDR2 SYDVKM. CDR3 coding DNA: TGTGCCAGCAGTTTAAGACAGGCCCTTCGGAGCAATCAGCCCCAGCATTTT. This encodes CASSLRQALRSNQPQHF.

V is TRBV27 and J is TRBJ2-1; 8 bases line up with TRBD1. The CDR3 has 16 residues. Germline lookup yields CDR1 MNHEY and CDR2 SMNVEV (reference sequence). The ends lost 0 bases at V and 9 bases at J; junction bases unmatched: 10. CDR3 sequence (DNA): TGTGCCAGCAGTTTATCGGGGATGACAGGGGCGTTTGAGCAGTTCTTC. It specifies CASSLSGMTGAFEQFF.